Sequencing of this T cell receptor (beta chain) was carried out in a study of PD-L1 blockade in urothelial cancer. Study overall: Patients with male sex and bladder-origin urothelial cancer accounted for most of the 29 enrolled. The study recovered a median of roughly 140,000 T cells per blood sample.

The CDR3 is made up of 15 amino acids. Trimming cost V 1 base and J 0 bases; bases outside gene matches: 3. Germline assignment: CDR1 SGHVS and CDR2 FNYEAQ. Generated by immunoSEQ multiplex PCR, the TCRdb table keeps only in-frame clones and is missing some. The table includes about 63,000 clones, around 81% detected once. The time point is: pretreatment peripheral blood. Sequenced material: PBMCs, taken around atezolizumab (anti-PD-L1) treatment. The TCR originated in a man in his sixties or seventies with urothelial cancer. This rearrangement joins TRBV7-6 to TRBJ2-7, with 7 nucleotides matching TRBD1. CDR3 amino acids: CASSLGQGTSYEQYF. The CDR3 DNA reads TGTGCCAGCAGCTTAGGACAGGGAACCTCCTACGAGCAGTACTTC. The full variable domain, its missing parts supplied by reference TRBV7-6 and TRBJ2-7, is GAGVSQSPRYKVTKRGQDVALRCDPISGHVSLYWYRQALGQGPEFLTYFNYEAQQDKSGLPNDRFSAERPEGSISTLTIQRTEQRDSAMYRCASSLGQGTSYEQYFGPGTRLTVT.